The 28 T cell receptor beta chains presented below share a single source sample, sequenced in a study of blood T cell repertoires in COVID-19. Profiling relied on immunoSEQ multiplex PCR, and the TCRdb table lists in-frame clones only, not all of them. The repertoire has approximately 150,000 clones, about nine tenths of them found once; the top ten carry 0.95%. Material: peripheral blood. The receptor set was obtained from a woman in her forties or fifties with acute or convalescent COVID-19.

The chain uses TRBV19 and TRBJ1-5; 9 nucleotides line up with TRBD1. J was trimmed by 3 bases and V by 1 base; bases with no gene match: 4. From germline, CDR1 is LNHDA and CDR2 SQIVND (reference sequence). The CDR3 length is 16 residues. CDR3 loop: CASSIAGTGINQPQHF. Written as DNA, the CDR3 is TGTGCCAGTAGTATAGCTGGGACAGGGATCAATCAGCCCCAGCATTTT.

The count of this clone is one. V is TRBV19 and J is TRBJ2-1, with D tentatively TRBD2 (6 bases). Between the trimmed V and J ends, which lost 0 bases and 3 bases, there was a span of 12 bases. CDR1 is LNHDA, CDR2 SQIVND, per germline (reference sequence). The CDR3 has 16 amino acids. The CDR3 sequence: CASSIDRTTNYNEQFF. CDR3 in DNA: TGTGCCAGTAGTATAGATCGGACTACCAACTACAATGAGCAGTTCTTC.

This chain joins TRBV4-2 and TRBJ2-7, with a weak D call TRBD2 (6 bases). The CDR3 contains 15 residues. CDR1 and CDR2 from the germline V gene are LGHNA and YNFKEQ. The V gene lost 4 bases and the J gene lost 2 bases, with 15 bases spanning the gap. CDR3 amino acids: CASSLAGTGTYEQYF. CDR3 bases: TGTGCCAGCAGCCTGGCCGGGACTGGGACCTACGAGCAGTACTTC.

Note on this clone: The same CDR3 arises from other DNA sequences in this sample as well. The chain has TRBV5-5 and TRBJ2-1; 8 bases are shared with TRBD1. Unmatched junction bases numbered 3, after V lost 0 bases and J lost 4 bases. The CDR3 totals 15 residues. Germline CDR1 reads SGHKS; CDR2 reads YYEKEE (reference sequence). In nucleotides, the CDR3 is TGTGCCAGCAGCTTGGAGCAGGGGGCATACAATGAGCAGTTCTTC. Residues: CASSLEQGAYNEQFF.

The V gene is TRBV5-5, the J gene TRBJ2-7, with unresolved D. The CDR3 is made up of 16 amino acids. The germline CDR1 and CDR2 sequences are SGHKS and YYEKEE (reference sequence). Trimming took 6 bases from V and 0 from J, leaving 19 bases between them. The CDR3 region has the DNA TGTGCCAGCAACCCACGCGGCACGCAAAGCTCCTACGAGCAGTACTTC. Protein: CASNPRGTQSSYEQYF.

The chain is built from TRBV7-2 and TRBJ2-1; 11 bases are a match to TRBD2. Germline-derived CDR1 and CDR2 are SGHTA and FQGNSA. The J segment lost 1 base and the V segment lost 3 bases, leaving 2 bases of the junction unmatched. The CDR3 length is 16 residues. CDR3 DNA: TGTGCCAGCAGCTTGATAGCGGGAGGGTCCTACAATGAGCAGTTCTTC. It encodes CASSLIAGGSYNEQFF.

The rearrangement joins TRBV6-5 to TRBJ1-2, with no clear D. CDR3 size: 14 residues. Per the germline V gene, CDR1 is MNHEY and CDR2 is SVGAGI. V was pared by 6 bases and J by 4 bases, with 15 bases between. The CDR3 DNA sequence: TGTGCCAGCAGCCTAGGGAGGGATTTCTATGGCTACACCTTC. Amino acids: CASSLGRDFYGYTF.

This chain connects TRBV14 to TRBJ1-1, with a possible D match to TRBD1 (5 bases). The CDR3 length is 16 residues. In germline, CDR1 is SGHDN, CDR2 FVKESK. The V gene lost 1 base and the J gene lost 6 bases, with 18 bases spanning the gap. This CDR3 is CASSQGLGHQEPEAFF. The CDR3, as DNA: TGTGCCAGCAGCCAAGGTCTGGGGCACCAGGAGCCTGAAGCTTTCTTT.

This chain uses TRBV14 with TRBJ2-3, with TRBD2 as a possible D gene (6 bases). The CDR3 length is 14 residues. Germline CDR1 reads SGHDN; CDR2 reads FVKESK. Trimming removed 4 bases from V and 3 bases from J, with 11 bases in between. Written as DNA, the CDR3 is TGTGCCAGCAGCCTACTAGCCCCGACAGATACGCAGTATTTT. This encodes CASSLLAPTDTQYF.

The rearrangement uses TRBV10-3 and TRBJ1-1, with D unclear. The CDR3 is made up of 11 amino acids. The germline gives CDR1 ENHRY, CDR2 SYGVKD. The ends were cut back, 4 bases at V and 4 bases at J, with 4 bases in the middle. The CDR3 DNA is TGTGCCATCAGTGGAGGCACTGAAGCTTTCTTT. As protein: CAISGGTEAFF.

V gene TRBV4-2 combines with J gene TRBJ2-2; no definite D call. Trimming removed 1 base at V and 7 bases at J, with 7 bases between. The CDR3 runs 13 residues. Germline V CDR1 and CDR2: LGHNA, YNFKEQ. CDR3: CASSQVSFGELFF. Written as DNA, the CDR3 is TGTGCCAGCAGCCAAGTCTCTTTCGGGGAGCTGTTTTTT.

This rearrangement joins TRBV28 to TRBJ1-1, with D uncertain. CDR1 and CDR2 (germline): MDHEN, SYDVKM. CDR3 length: 14 amino acids. The germline V and J ends were trimmed by 3 bases and 0 bases, with 8 bases remaining between them. The CDR3 loop is CASSLGGLNTEAFF. In nucleotides, the CDR3 is TGTGCCAGCAGTTTGGGAGGGTTGAACACTGAAGCTTTCTTT.

This clone was observed once. The V and J genes are TRBV12-3 or TRBV12-4 and TRBJ1-1; a weak D match, TRBD1 (6 bases). V lost 6 bases and J 5 bases, leaving 13 bases between the germline ends. The CDR3 totals 13 residues. For the CDR3, the DNA is TGTGCCAGCAGCACACCAGGGGTAACTGAAGCTTTCTTT. Its translation is CASSTPGVTEAFF.

In nucleotides, the CDR3 is TGTGCTAGTGGTTTGGTACAGGCACCCCTCTATGGCTACACCTTC. Its translation: CASGLVQAPLYGYTF. The chain carries TRBV12-5 and TRBJ1-2, with TRBD1 as a possible D gene (5 bases). V was trimmed by 0 bases and J by 4 bases, leaving 12 bases between them. The CDR3 has 15 residues. Per germline, CDR1 LGHNT and CDR2 FRNRAP.

The rearrangement links TRBV9 to TRBJ2-7, with D maybe TRBD2 (5 bases). CDR3 size: 14 residues. Germline lookup yields CDR1 SGDLS and CDR2 YYNGEE. V lost 0 bases to trimming and J lost 4 bases, with 11 bases between them. The CDR3 nucleotides read TGTGCCAGCAGCGTAGCCCCCGGGATTTACGAGCAGTACTTC. Protein: CASSVAPGIYEQYF.

The chain is built from TRBV5-4 and TRBJ2-5; TRBD1 agrees at 10 bases. Trimming cost V 3 bases and J 5 bases; bases outside gene matches: 7. Germline-derived CDR1 and CDR2 are SGHNT and YYREEE (reference sequence). This CDR3 has 15 residues. The CDR3 coding sequence is TGTGCCAGCAGCTATGACAGGGGGCGGCGGGAGACCCAGTACTTC. It codes for CASSYDRGRRETQYF.

This clone appeared once. The chain carries TRBV15 and TRBJ2-5, with 8 bases identical to TRBD1. The trim removed 4 bases at V and 0 bases at J, leaving 4 bases unmatched. CDR1 and CDR2 (germline): LNHNV, YYDKDF (reference sequence). CDR3 length equals 15 residues. The CDR3: CATSIGTGHQETQYF. DNA for the CDR3: TGTGCCACCAGCATAGGGACAGGTCACCAAGAGACCCAGTACTTC.

The chain uses TRBV19 and TRBJ2-1, with 12 bases fitting TRBD2. Germline CDR1 LNHDA, CDR2 SQIVND (reference sequence). Germline trimming cut 5 bases from V and 8 bases from J; bases unmatched to any gene: 10. The CDR3 is made up of 16 amino acids. In DNA, the CDR3 is TGTGCCAGTAGTCCAAGACTAGCGGGAGTCACTCATGAGCAGTTCTTC. Translating gives CASSPRLAGVTHEQFF.

The rearrangement links TRBV19 to TRBJ1-5; D may be TRBD1 (5 bases). Trimming left V 3 bases short and J 9 bases short, with 9 bases between. Germline values: CDR1 LNHDA, CDR2 SQIVND (reference sequence). The CDR3 length is 12 residues. CDR3 in DNA: TGTGCCAGTAGTATTGAAAGGGGGCCCCAGCATTTT. This gives the protein CASSIERGPQHF. The full variable domain, rest sourced from reference TRBV19 and TRBJ1-5, is DGGITQSPKYLFRKEGQNVTLSCEQNLNHDAMYWYRQDPGQGLRLIYYSQIVNDFQKGDIAEGYSVSREKKESFPLTVTSAQKNPTAFYLCASSIERGPQHFGDGTRLSIL.

The gene calls are TRBV19 and TRBJ2-2; 7 nucleotides agree with TRBD1. The CDR3 has 15 residues. The germline CDR1 and CDR2 sequences are LNHDA and SQIVND (reference sequence). V was clipped by 2 bases and J by 6 bases; unmatched bases: 6. The CDR3 is CASSIKGGSAGELFF. The CDR3 bases are TGTGCCAGTAGTATAAAAGGGGGCTCCGCCGGGGAGCTGTTTTTT.

The rearrangement links TRBV7-3 to TRBJ2-7; 8 bases agree with TRBD2. With 2 bases clipped from V and 0 bases from J, the junction kept 3 bases outside the gene matches. Germline lookup yields CDR1 SGHTA and CDR2 FQGTGA. CDR3 length: 15 amino acids. As DNA, the CDR3 is TGTGCCAGCAGCTTAGGCGCGGGAGGCTCCTACGAGCAGTACTTC. Translated: CASSLGAGGSYEQYF.

The chain joins TRBV18 to TRBJ2-6; D remains unclear. V was cut by 6 bases and J by 0 bases, with 9 bases left in between. The CDR3 contains 15 residues. CDR1 and CDR2 from the germline V gene are KGHSH and LQKENI. CDR3 residues: CASSPSYSGANVLTF. DNA of the CDR3: TGTGCCAGCTCGCCCAGTTACTCTGGGGCCAACGTCCTGACTTTC.

The chain has TRBV10-3 and TRBJ1-5; D unresolved. The CDR3 has 14 amino acids. CDR1 is ENHRY and CDR2 is SYGVKD in the germline V gene. With 2 bases removed from V and 6 bases from J, the gap between germline ends came to 11 bases. The CDR3 nucleotides read TGTGCCATCAGTGAGATAGGAGCGGTTCAGCCCCAGCATTTT. Translating gives CAISEIGAVQPQHF.

The rearrangement joins TRBV10-1 to TRBJ2-7; TRBD2 matches 9 bases. V gave up 3 bases and J gave up 2 bases; unmatched junction bases: 2. CDR3 size: 14 residues. Germline values: CDR1 WNHNN, CDR2 SYGVQD (reference sequence). CDR3: CASSDLAGPYEQYF. CDR3 in DNA: TGCGCCAGCAGTGACCTAGCGGGGCCCTACGAGCAGTACTTC.

J is TRBJ1-1 and V is TRBV10-3, with D possibly matching TRBD1 (6 bases). V was shortened by 6 bases and J by 1 base, with 15 bases between the two germline ends. CDR1 ENHRY and CDR2 SYGVKD come from the germline V gene. The CDR3 has 15 residues. This CDR3 is CAISFQGSPNTEAFF. The CDR3 DNA follows: TGTGCCATCAGCTTCCAGGGGTCACCGAACACTGAAGCTTTCTTT.

The chain uses TRBV10-1 and TRBJ2-1; 16 positions agree with TRBD2. From germline, CDR1 is WNHNN and CDR2 SYGVQD (reference sequence). The CDR3 is 17 amino acids. The V segment lost 2 bases and the J segment 7 bases; nucleotides outside the gene matches: 5. The DNA of the CDR3 is TGCGCCAGCAGTGAGAAGGGACTAGCGGGAGGGCGGAATGAGCAGTTCTTC. This sequence encodes CASSEKGLAGGRNEQFF.

In its sample, this clone was seen once. The chain couples TRBV5-1 to TRBJ2-3, with 10 positions matching TRBD1. V was clipped by 4 bases and J by 1 base; unmatched bases: 3. The CDR3 consists of 15 residues. The germline CDR1 and CDR2 sequences are SGHRS and YFSETQ. CDR3 nucleotides: TGCGCCAGCAGCCCCGGGACAGGGGGCACAGATACGCAGTATTTT. This encodes CASSPGTGGTDTQYF.

The V call is TRBV2, the J call TRBJ1-1; 7 bases map to TRBD1. The trim removed 7 bases at V and 0 bases at J, leaving 5 bases unmatched. Germline V gives CDR1 SNHLY, CDR2 FYNNEI. CDR3 size: 14 residues. CDR3 protein: CASTPGTVNTEAFF. CDR3 bases: TGTGCCAGCACCCCCGGGACAGTGAACACTGAAGCTTTCTTT.